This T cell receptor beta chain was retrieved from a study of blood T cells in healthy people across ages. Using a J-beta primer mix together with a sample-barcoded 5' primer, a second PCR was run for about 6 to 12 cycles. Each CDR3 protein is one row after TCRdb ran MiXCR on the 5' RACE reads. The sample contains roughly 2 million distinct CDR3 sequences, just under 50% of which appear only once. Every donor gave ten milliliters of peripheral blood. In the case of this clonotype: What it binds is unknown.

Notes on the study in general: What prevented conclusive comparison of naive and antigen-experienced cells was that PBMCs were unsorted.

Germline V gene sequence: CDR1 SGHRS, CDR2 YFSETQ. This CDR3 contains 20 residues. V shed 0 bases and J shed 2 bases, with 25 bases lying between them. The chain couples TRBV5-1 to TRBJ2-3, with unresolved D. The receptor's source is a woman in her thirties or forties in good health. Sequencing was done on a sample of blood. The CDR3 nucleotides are TGCGCCAGCAGCTTGGATACCCTTAGAGAACGGTTCTCCCCCACAGATACGCAGTATTTT. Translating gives CASSLDTLRERFSPTDTQYF.